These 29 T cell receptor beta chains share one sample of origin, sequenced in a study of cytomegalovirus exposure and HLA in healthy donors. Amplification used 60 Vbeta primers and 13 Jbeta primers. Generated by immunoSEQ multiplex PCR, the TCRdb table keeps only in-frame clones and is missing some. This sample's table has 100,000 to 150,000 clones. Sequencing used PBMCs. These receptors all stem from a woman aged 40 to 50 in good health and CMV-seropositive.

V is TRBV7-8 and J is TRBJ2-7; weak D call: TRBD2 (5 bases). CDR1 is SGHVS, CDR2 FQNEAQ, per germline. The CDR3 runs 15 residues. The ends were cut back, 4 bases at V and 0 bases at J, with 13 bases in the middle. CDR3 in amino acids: CASSYPGISSYEQYF. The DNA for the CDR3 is TGTGCCAGCAGCTACCCCGGGATCAGCTCCTACGAGCAGTACTTC.

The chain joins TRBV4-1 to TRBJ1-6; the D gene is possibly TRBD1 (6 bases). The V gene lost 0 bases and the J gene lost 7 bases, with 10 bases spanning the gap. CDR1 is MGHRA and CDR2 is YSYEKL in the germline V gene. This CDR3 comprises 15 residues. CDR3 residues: CASSQETGRNSPLHF. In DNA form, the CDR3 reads TGCGCCAGCAGCCAAGAAACAGGGAGAAATTCACCCCTCCACTTT.

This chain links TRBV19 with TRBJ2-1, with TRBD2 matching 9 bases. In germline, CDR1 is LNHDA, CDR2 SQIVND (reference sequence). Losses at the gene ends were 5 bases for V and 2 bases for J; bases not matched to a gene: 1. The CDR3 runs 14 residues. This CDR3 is CASSERGAYNEQFF. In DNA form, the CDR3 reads TGTGCCAGTAGTGAGCGGGGGGCCTACAATGAGCAGTTCTTC.

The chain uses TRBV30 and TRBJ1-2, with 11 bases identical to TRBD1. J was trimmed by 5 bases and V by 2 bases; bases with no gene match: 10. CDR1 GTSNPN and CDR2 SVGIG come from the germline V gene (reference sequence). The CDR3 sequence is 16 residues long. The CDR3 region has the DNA TGTGCCTGGAGTCCACTCGGACAGGGGGCTACATATGGCTACACCTTC. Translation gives CAWSPLGQGATYGYTF. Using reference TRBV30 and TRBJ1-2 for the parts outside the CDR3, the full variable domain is SQTIHQWPATLVQPVGSPLSLECTVEGTSNPNLYWYRQAAGRGLQLLFYSVGIGQISSEVPQNLSASRPQDRQFILSSKKLLLSDSGFYLCAWSPLGQGATYGYTFGSGTRLTVV.

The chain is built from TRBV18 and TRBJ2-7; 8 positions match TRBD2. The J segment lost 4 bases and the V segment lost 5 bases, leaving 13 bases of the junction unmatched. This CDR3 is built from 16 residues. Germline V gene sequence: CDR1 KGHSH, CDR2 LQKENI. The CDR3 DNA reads TGTGCCAGCTCAACGATTACAGCGGGGGAACGGTACGAGCAGTACTTC. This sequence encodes CASSTITAGERYEQYF.

CDR3 nucleotides: TGCAGCGTAAGGGACAACGAAAACATTCAGTACTTC. Its translation is CSVRDNENIQYF. The V gene is TRBV29-1, the J gene TRBJ2-4, with D perhaps matching TRBD1 (6 bases). Trimming shortened V by 6 bases and J by 5 bases, and 11 bases separated the two germline ends. Germline lookup yields CDR1 SQVTM and CDR2 ANQGSEA. The CDR3 runs 12 residues.

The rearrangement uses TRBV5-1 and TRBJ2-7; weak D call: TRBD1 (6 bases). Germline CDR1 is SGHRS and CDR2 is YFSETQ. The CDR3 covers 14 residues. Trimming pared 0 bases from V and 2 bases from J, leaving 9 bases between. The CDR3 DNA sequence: TGCGCCAGCAGCTTGGGGGGGCAGGCCTACGAGCAGTACTTC. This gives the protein CASSLGGQAYEQYF.

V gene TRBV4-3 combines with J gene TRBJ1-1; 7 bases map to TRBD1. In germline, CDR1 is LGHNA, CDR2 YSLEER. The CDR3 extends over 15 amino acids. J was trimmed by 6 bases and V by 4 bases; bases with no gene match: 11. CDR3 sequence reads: CASSPSRQGSPEAFF. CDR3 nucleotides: TGCGCCAGCAGCCCGTCGCGACAGGGAAGCCCTGAAGCTTTCTTT.

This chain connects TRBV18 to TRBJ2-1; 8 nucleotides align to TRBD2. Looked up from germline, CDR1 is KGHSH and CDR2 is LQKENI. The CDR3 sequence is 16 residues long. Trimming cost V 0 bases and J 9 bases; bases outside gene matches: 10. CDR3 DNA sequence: TGTGCCAGCTCACCACCGAGAGCGGGAGCGCGGGGTGAGCAGTTCTTC. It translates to CASSPPRAGARGEQFF.

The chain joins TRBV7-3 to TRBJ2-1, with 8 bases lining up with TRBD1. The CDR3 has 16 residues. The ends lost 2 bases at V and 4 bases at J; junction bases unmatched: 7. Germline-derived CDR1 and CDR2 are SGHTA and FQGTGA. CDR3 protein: CASSLHGQGIYNEQFF. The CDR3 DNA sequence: TGTGCCAGCAGCTTACACGGACAGGGAATTTACAATGAGCAGTTCTTC. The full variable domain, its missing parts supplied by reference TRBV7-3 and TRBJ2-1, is GAGVSQTPSNKVTEKGKYVELRCDPISGHTALYWYRQSLGQGPEFLIYFQGTGAADDSGLPNDRFFAVRPEGSVSTLKIQRTERGDSAVYLCASSLHGQGIYNEQFFGPGTRLTVL.

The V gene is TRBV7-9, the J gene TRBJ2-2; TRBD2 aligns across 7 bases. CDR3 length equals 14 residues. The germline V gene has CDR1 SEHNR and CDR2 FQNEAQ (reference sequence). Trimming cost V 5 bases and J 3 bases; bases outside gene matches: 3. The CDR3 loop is CASSQGGDTGELFF. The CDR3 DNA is TGTGCCAGCAGCCAGGGAGGGGACACCGGGGAGCTGTTTTTT.

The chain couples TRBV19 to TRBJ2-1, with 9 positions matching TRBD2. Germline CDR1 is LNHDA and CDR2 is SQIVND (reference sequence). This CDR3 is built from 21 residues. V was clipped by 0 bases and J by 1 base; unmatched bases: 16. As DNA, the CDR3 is TGTGCCAGTAGTATAGAGGGTCTAGCGGGGAGTAGGAAATTTTCCTACAATGAGCAGTTCTTC. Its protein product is CASSIEGLAGSRKFSYNEQFF.

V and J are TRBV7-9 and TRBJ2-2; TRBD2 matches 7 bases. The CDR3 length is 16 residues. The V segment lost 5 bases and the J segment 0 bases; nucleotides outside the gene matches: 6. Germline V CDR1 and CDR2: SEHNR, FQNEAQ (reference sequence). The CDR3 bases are TGTGCCAGCAGCAGACCTAGCGGAACGAACACCGGGGAGCTGTTTTTT. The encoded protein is CASSRPSGTNTGELFF.

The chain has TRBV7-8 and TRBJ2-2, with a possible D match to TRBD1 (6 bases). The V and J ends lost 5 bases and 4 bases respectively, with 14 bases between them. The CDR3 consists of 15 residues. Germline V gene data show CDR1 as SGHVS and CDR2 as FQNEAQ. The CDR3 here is CASSPQGFSTGELFF. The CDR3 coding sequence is TGTGCCAGCAGCCCTCAGGGGTTTAGCACCGGGGAGCTGTTTTTT. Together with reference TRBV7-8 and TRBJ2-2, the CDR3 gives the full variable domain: GAGVSQSPRYKVAKRGQDVALRCDPISGHVSLFWYQQALGQGPEFLTYFQNEAQLDKSGLPSDRFFAERPEGSVSTLKIQRTQQEDSAVYLCASSPQGFSTGELFFGEGSRLTVL.

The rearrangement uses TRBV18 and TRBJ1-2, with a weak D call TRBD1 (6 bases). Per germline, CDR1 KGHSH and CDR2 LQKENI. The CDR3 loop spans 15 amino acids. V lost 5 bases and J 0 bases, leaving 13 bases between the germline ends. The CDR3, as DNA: TGTGCCAGCTCAACCCTGGACAGCCCTAACTATGGCTACACCTTC. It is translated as CASSTLDSPNYGYTF.

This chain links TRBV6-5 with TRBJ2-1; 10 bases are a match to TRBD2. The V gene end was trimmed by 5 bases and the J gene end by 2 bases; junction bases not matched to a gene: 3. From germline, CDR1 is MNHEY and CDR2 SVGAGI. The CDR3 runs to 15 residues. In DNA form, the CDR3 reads TGTGCCAGCAGTACAAGCGGGAGGGCCTACAATGAGCAGTTCTTC. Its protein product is CASSTSGRAYNEQFF.

In DNA, the CDR3 is TGTGCCAGCGTCCTACGAAGGGGAGGCGATACGCAGTATTTT. Translating gives CASVLRRGGDTQYF. This chain links TRBV28 with TRBJ2-3; TRBD2 might be the D (6 bases). Germline V lookup: CDR1 MDHEN, CDR2 SYDVKM. V lost 8 bases to trimming and J lost 6 bases, with 18 bases between them. This CDR3 contains 14 residues. The variable domain in full, completed from reference TRBV28 and TRBJ2-3, reads DVKVTQSSRYLVKRTGEKVFLECVQDMDHENMFWYRQDPGLGLRLIYFSYDVKMKEKGDIPEGYSVSREKKERFSLILESASTNQTSMYLCASVLRRGGDTQYFGPGTRLTVL.

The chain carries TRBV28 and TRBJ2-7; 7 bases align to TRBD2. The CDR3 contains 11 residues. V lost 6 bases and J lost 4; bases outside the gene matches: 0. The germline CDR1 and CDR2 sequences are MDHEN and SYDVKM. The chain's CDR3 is CASRGGYEQYF. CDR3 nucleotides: TGTGCCAGCAGGGGGGGGTACGAGCAGTACTTC.

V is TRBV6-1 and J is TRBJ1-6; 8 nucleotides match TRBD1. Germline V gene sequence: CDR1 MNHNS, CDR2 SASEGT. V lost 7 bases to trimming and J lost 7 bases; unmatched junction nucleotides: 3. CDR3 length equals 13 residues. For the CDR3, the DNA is TGTGCCAGCACAGGGACAGGAAATTCACCCCTCCACTTT. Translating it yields CASTGTGNSPLHF.

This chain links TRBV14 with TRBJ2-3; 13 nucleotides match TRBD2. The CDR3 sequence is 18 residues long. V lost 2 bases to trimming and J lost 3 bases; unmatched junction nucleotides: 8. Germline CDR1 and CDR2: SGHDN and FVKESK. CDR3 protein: CASSQYKGLAGSTDTQYF. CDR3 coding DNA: TGTGCCAGCAGCCAATACAAGGGACTAGCGGGGAGTACAGATACGCAGTATTTT.

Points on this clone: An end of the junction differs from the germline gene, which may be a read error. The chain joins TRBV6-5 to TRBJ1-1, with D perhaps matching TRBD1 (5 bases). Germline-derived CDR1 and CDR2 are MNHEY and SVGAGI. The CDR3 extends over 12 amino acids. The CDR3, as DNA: TGTGCCACCAGTGGGAGGGGTACTGAAGCTTTCTTT. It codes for CATSGRGTEAFF.

CDR3 DNA sequence: TGTGCCAGCACGGGGCGGGAGATAAACAATGAGCAGTTCTTC. Amino acids: CASTGREINNEQFF. The V gene is TRBV9, the J gene TRBJ2-1; TRBD2 matches 7 bases. CDR3 length equals 14 residues. Germline assignment: CDR1 SGDLS and CDR2 YYNGEE. V dropped 6 bases and J dropped 5; count of bases not matched to a gene: 8.

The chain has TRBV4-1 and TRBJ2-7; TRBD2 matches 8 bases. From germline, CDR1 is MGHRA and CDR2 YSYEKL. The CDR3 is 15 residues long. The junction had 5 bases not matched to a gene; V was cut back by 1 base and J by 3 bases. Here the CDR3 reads CASSQVNGRGYEQYF. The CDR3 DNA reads TGCGCCAGCAGCCAAGTAAACGGGAGGGGCTACGAGCAGTACTTC.

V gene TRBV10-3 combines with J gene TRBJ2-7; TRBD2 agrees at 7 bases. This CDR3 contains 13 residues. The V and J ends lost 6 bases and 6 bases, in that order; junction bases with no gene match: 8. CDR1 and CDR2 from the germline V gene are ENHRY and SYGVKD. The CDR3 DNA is TGTGCCATCAGGGGGACTAAAGGCGGCGAGCAGTACTTC. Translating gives CAIRGTKGGEQYF.

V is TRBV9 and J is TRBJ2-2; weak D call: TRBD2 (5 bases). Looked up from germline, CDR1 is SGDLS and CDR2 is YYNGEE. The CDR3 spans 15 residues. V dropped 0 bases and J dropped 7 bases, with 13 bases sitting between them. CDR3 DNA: TGTGCCAGCAGCGTAGGGGAGAACCGGGGCGGGGAGCTGTTTTTT. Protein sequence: CASSVGENRGGELFF.

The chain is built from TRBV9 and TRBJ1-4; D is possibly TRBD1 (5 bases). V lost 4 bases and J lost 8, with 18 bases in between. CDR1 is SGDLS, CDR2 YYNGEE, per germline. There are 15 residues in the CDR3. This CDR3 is CASSPSGGGLEKLFF. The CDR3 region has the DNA TGTGCCAGCAGCCCTAGCGGGGGTGGTTTGGAAAAACTGTTTTTT.

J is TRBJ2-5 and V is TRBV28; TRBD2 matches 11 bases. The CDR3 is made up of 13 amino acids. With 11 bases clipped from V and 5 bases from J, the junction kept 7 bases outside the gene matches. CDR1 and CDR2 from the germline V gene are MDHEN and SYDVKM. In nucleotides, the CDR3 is TGTGCCTACGGACTAGCGGGTCTCGAGACCCAGTACTTC. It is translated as CAYGLAGLETQYF.

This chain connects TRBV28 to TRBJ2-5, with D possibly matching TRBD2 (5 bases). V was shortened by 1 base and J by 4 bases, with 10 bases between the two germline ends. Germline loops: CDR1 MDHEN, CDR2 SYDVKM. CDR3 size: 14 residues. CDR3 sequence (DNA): TGTGCCAGCAGTTTATCAGTGGGAGTAGAGACCCAGTACTTC. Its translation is CASSLSVGVETQYF.

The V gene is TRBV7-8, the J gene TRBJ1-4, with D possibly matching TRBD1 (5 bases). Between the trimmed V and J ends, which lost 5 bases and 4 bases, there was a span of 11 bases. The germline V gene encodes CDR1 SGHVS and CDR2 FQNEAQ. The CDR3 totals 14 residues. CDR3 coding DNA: TGTGCCAGCAGCCTGGGACTTGGTAATGAAAAACTGTTTTTT. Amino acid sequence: CASSLGLGNEKLFF.